The clone carrying this T cell receptor (beta chain) was observed a handful of times. Germline V gene data show CDR1 as SEHNR and CDR2 as FQNEAQ (reference sequence). CDR3 length: 14 amino acids. The V end lost 1 base, the J end lost 4 bases, and 11 bases lay between the germline ends. Investigators reverse transcribed all isolated RNA, so they sequenced expressed TCRB transcripts. Only in-frame clones appear in the TCRdb table, and some are missing; sequencing was by immunoSEQ multiplex PCR. This table has almost 350,000 clones, roughly 8% appearing once. Sorted cells reached over 95% purity in every population. This specimen belongs to a study of beta chain features in type 1 diabetes.

The specimen sequenced was central memory CD4+ T cells from blood. The rearrangement uses TRBV7-9 and TRBJ2-7, with unresolved D. The TCR sequence derives from a woman younger than 35 in good health. CDR3 residues: CASSLDSGSYEQYF. CDR3 DNA sequence: TGTGCCAGCAGCTTAGATTCAGGTTCATACGAGCAGTACTTC.